The 8 T cell receptor beta chains below all came from one sample that was sequenced in a study of blood T cell repertoires in COVID-19. Measured with immunoSEQ multiplex PCR; TCRdb has only the in-frame clones, and not every one. The table has fewer than 500,000 clones, about nine tenths seen once. The sequencing input was PBMCs or T cells enriched from blood (not recorded which). Receptors originate from a woman aged 18 to 35 who had recovered from COVID-19.

This chain joins TRBV5-6 and TRBJ1-1; D remains ambiguous. The CDR3 extends over 14 amino acids. Trimming left V 2 bases short and J 5 bases short, with 13 bases between. Germline V gene lookup returns CDR1 SGHDT and CDR2 YYEEEE. DNA of the CDR3: TGTGCCAGCAGCTTAGAGCACCTAGAGACTGAAGCTTTCTTT. Protein: CASSLEHLETEAFF.

The chain carries TRBV2 and TRBJ2-5; 8 bases line up with TRBD2. V lost 6 bases to trimming and J lost 4 bases; unmatched junction nucleotides: 7. Germline values: CDR1 SNHLY, CDR2 FYNNEI. The CDR3 is 14 residues long. Written as DNA, the CDR3 is TGTGCCAGCAGCGGGGGGGTTACTGCAGAGACCCAGTACTTC. Amino acid sequence: CASSGGVTAETQYF.

In this sample, this clone turned up once. The junction does not match germline at one end; this may be a read error. This sequence joins TRBV5-4 and TRBJ2-4; a possible D gene is TRBD1 (5 bases). This CDR3 has 15 residues. Germline lookup yields CDR1 SGHNT and CDR2 YYREEE (reference sequence). CDR3 sequence: CASSLFRQGKSIQYF. The DNA for the CDR3 is TGTGCCAGCAGCTTGTTTCGGCAGGGAAAAAGCATTCAGTACTTC.

CDR3 region: CSVVARGRWTEAFF. The CDR3, as DNA: TGCAGCGTTGTGGCCAGGGGGCGATGGACTGAAGCTTTCTTT. V is TRBV29-1 and J is TRBJ1-1; TRBD1 matches at 8 bases. V was clipped by 4 bases and J by 5 bases; unmatched bases: 9. CDR1 SQVTM and CDR2 ANQGSEA come from the germline V gene. This CDR3 comprises 14 residues.

Comment on this clone: At the DNA level, this CDR3 is encoded by other sequences in the same sample as well. V gene TRBV30 combines with J gene TRBJ1-1; TRBD1 agrees at 7 bases. Germline V lookup: CDR1 GTSNPN, CDR2 SVGIG (reference sequence). Unmatched junction bases numbered 3, after V lost 2 bases and J lost 0 bases. This CDR3 comprises 14 residues. In DNA form, the CDR3 reads TGTGCCTGGAGTCCAGACAGGGTGAACACTGAAGCTTTCTTT. Protein sequence: CAWSPDRVNTEAFF.

V and J are TRBV30 and TRBJ1-5; D uncertain. The CDR3 is 13 residues long. Germline values: CDR1 GTSNPN, CDR2 SVGIG (reference sequence). V lost 4 bases and J 3 bases, leaving 10 bases between the germline ends. CDR3 in amino acids: CAWTPGNNQPQHF. CDR3 DNA sequence: TGTGCCTGGACCCCCGGGAACAATCAGCCCCAGCATTTT. Looking up the rest from reference TRBV30 and TRBJ1-5 gives the full variable domain: SQTIHQWPATLVQPVGSPLSLECTVEGTSNPNLYWYRQAAGRGLQLLFYSVGIGQISSEVPQNLSASRPQDRQFILSSKKLLLSDSGFYLCAWTPGNNQPQHFGDGTRLSIL.

The rearrangement uses TRBV24-1 and TRBJ1-1; D uncertain. Germline V lookup: CDR1 KGHDR, CDR2 SFDVKD. Trimming took off 7 bases at V and 2 bases at J, with 10 bases between the two ends. The CDR3 has 13 amino acids. CDR3 nucleotide sequence: TGTGCCACCAGAGAGGGTTTCAACACTGAAGCTTTCTTT. It yields the protein CATREGFNTEAFF.

This chain joins TRBV5-1 and TRBJ2-1; weak D call: TRBD2 (6 bases). Germline lookup yields CDR1 SGHRS and CDR2 YFSETQ. This CDR3 is built from 16 residues. Trimming removed 5 bases at V and 3 bases at J, with 18 bases between. The CDR3 region has the DNA TGCGCCAGCAGATTGTCGACCGGGACTTACTACAATGAGCAGTTCTTC. Translating gives CASRLSTGTYYNEQFF.